Below are 19 T cell receptor beta chains sequenced from a single sample in a study of early T cells in non-severe SARS-CoV-2 infection. In TCRdb, the 5' RACE reads were re-called with MiXCR into one record per CDR3 protein. The sample lists approximately 60,000 distinct CDR3 sequences, over 10% occurring once. Sequenced material: whole blood. The receptor set was obtained from an adult who was a healthcare worker with PCR-confirmed SARS-CoV-2 infection or an uninfected control (not recorded which).

The chain has TRBV28 and TRBJ2-5, with no clear D. V lost 7 bases to trimming and J lost 4 bases, with 7 bases between them. The CDR3 is made up of 11 amino acids. Per the germline V gene, CDR1 is MDHEN and CDR2 is SYDVKM. The CDR3 loop reads CASKGLETQYF. CDR3 sequence (DNA): TGTGCCAGCAAAGGGTTAGAGACCCAGTACTTC.

V usage is TRBV29-1 and J usage is TRBJ1-2, with 8 bases lining up with TRBD1. Per the germline V gene, CDR1 is SQVTM and CDR2 is ANQGSEA. V gave up 7 bases and J gave up 5 bases; unmatched junction bases: 3. This CDR3 spans 11 amino acids. CDR3 bases: TGCAGCGCGGGACAGGCATATGGCTACACCTTC. Protein: CSAGQAYGYTF.

This clonotype turned up a few times. V and J are TRBV29-1 and TRBJ2-1, with 10 bases lining up with TRBD2. The CDR3 runs to 14 residues. The trim removed 7 bases at V and 7 bases at J, leaving 10 bases unmatched. Germline CDR1 SQVTM, CDR2 ANQGSEA. CDR3 region: CSAEPSGRRNEQFF. The DNA for the CDR3 is TGCAGCGCGGAGCCTAGCGGGAGAAGGAATGAGCAGTTCTTC.

With regard to this clonotype: The junction and the germline gene differ at one end; a read error may be behind it. This chain connects TRBV3-1 to TRBJ1-1, with D uncertain. CDR3 length: 13 residues. Per germline, CDR1 LGHDT and CDR2 YNNKEL (reference sequence). This chain's CDR3 is CASSQDTRSETFF. Here the CDR3 DNA reads TGTGCCAGCAGCCAAGATACCCGTTCTGAAACTTTCTTT.

This clonotype was picked up many times. The rearrangement uses TRBV20-1 and TRBJ1-2; D unclear. CDR3 length equals 14 residues. Germline V gene lookup returns CDR1 DFQATT and CDR2 SNEGSKA (reference sequence). Trimming left V 0 bases short and J 4 bases short, with 12 bases between. CDR3 region: CSARDSSNFYGYTF. The CDR3 DNA is TGCAGTGCTAGAGATAGCAGTAACTTCTATGGCTACACCTTC.

This clonotype was detected many times. V and J are TRBV4-2 and TRBJ1-3; D is possibly TRBD1 (5 bases). The germline V gene encodes CDR1 LGHNA and CDR2 YNFKEQ. The ends were cut back, 0 bases at V and 0 bases at J, with 24 bases in the middle. The CDR3 covers 21 residues. CDR3 coding DNA: TGTGCCAGCAGCCAAGAAGCAACTCTCCGGGGCCGGGTCAGCTCTGGAAACACCATATATTTT. This sequence encodes CASSQEATLRGRVSSGNTIYF.

CDR3 residues: CASSEGRSSYNEQFF. For the CDR3, the DNA is TGTGCCAGCAGTGAGGGCAGGAGCTCCTACAATGAGCAGTTCTTC. J is TRBJ2-1 and V is TRBV2; D is unresolved. The CDR3 spans 15 residues. Germline V gives CDR1 SNHLY, CDR2 FYNNEI. With 3 bases removed from V and 0 bases from J, the gap between germline ends came to 9 bases.

This clonotype was counted ten times or more. The chain combines TRBV9 with TRBJ2-5; 8 nucleotides agree with TRBD2. The CDR3 is made up of 17 amino acids. Losses at the gene ends were 5 bases for V and 4 bases for J; bases not matched to a gene: 16. Per germline, CDR1 SGDLS and CDR2 YYNGEE. CDR3 sequence reads: CASSPTFGRALGETQYF. CDR3 DNA: TGTGCCAGCAGTCCCACCTTCGGGAGGGCATTAGGAGAGACCCAGTACTTC.

This clonotype was observed many times. The chain is built from TRBV10-2 and TRBJ2-2; 7 bases map to TRBD1. J was trimmed by 4 bases and V by 4 bases; bases with no gene match: 6. The CDR3 consists of 15 residues. Germline loops: CDR1 WSHSY, CDR2 SAAADI. Here the CDR3 DNA reads TGCGCCAGCAGTGTCAAGGGGGCCGGCACCGGGGAGCTGTTTTTT. Protein product: CASSVKGAGTGELFF.

This clonotype was observed at least ten times. The chain carries TRBV28 and TRBJ1-2; 9 positions match TRBD1. CDR3 size: 14 residues. V dropped 7 bases and J dropped 7; count of bases not matched to a gene: 10. CDR1 and CDR2 (germline): MDHEN, SYDVKM. CDR3 sequence: CASKTPGQGSGYTF. For the CDR3, the DNA is TGTGCCAGCAAAACTCCGGGACAGGGCTCTGGCTACACCTTC.

This clonotype has a count of ten or more. V usage is TRBV29-1 and J usage is TRBJ2-5, with 10 bases lining up with TRBD1. This CDR3 has 13 residues. From germline, CDR1 is SQVTM and CDR2 ANQGSEA. V was clipped by 8 bases and J by 6 bases; unmatched bases: 9. CDR3 bases: TGCAGCACTCCGGGACAGGGGACTAAGACCCAGTACTTC. Translated: CSTPGQGTKTQYF. Full variable domain (outside the CDR3, taken from reference TRBV29-1 and TRBJ2-5): SAVISQKPSRDICQRGTSLTIQCQVDSQVTMMFWYRQQPGQSLTLIATANQGSEATYESGFVIDKFPISRPNLTFSTLTVSNMSPEDSSIYLCSTPGQGTKTQYFGPGTRLLVL.

This clonotype was counted a few times. The chain uses TRBV2 and TRBJ2-5; TRBD1 aligns across 9 bases. Germline V CDR1 and CDR2: SNHLY, FYNNEI. V was pared by 6 bases and J by 4 bases, with 12 bases of the junction left unmatched. The CDR3 is made up of 16 amino acids. For the CDR3, the DNA is TGTGCCAGCAGCGGCCGCACACAGGGGGCTGGAGAGACCCAGTACTTC. Translating it yields CASSGRTQGAGETQYF.

This clonotype turned up a few times. The chain links TRBV7-3 to TRBJ2-2; 9 bases match TRBD2. The CDR3 loop spans 18 amino acids. Germline V gene lookup returns CDR1 SGHTA and CDR2 FQGTGA. Trimming at V came to 5 bases and at J to 4 bases, leaving 14 bases not matched to a gene. CDR3 nucleotides: TGTGCCAGCAGCGTTAACCCACTTTTTAGCGGGAGCACCGGGGAGCTGTTTTTT. Translation: CASSVNPLFSGSTGELFF.

V and J are TRBV12-3 or TRBV12-4 and TRBJ2-1; 13 positions match TRBD2. Unmatched junction bases numbered 6, after V lost 8 bases and J lost 5 bases. The CDR3 is 15 amino acids. This CDR3 reads CASSGTSGAHNEQFF. The CDR3, as DNA: TGTGCCAGCTCGGGGACTAGCGGGGCCCACAATGAGCAGTTCTTC.

This clonotype was seen ten or more times. This chain joins TRBV12-3 or TRBV12-4 and TRBJ1-2, with D possibly TRBD1 on 5 matching bases. V was pared by 7 bases and J by 5 bases, with 23 bases between. This CDR3 contains 16 residues. The chain's CDR3 is CASTSGTQRGGYGYTF. CDR3 nucleotide sequence: TGTGCCAGCACTAGCGGGACGCAAAGGGGCGGGTATGGCTACACCTTC.

This clonotype was detected a few times. The rearrangement joins TRBV20-1 to TRBJ2-3; D is unclear. Germline lookup yields CDR1 DFQATT and CDR2 SNEGSKA (reference sequence). The CDR3 runs to 12 residues. Trimming took off 3 bases at V and 2 bases at J, with 6 bases between the two ends. In DNA, the CDR3 is TGCAGTGCTAGCCAGACCACAGATACGCAGTATTTT. Its protein is CSASQTTDTQYF.

This clonotype was detected many times. The chain is built from TRBV19 and TRBJ2-2; TRBD2 aligns across 10 bases. From germline, CDR1 is LNHDA and CDR2 SQIVND (reference sequence). The CDR3 contains 19 residues. Trimming took 3 bases from V and 0 from J; bases not matched to a gene: 10. The CDR3 protein is CASSIFAISGGPNTGELFF. The CDR3 DNA sequence: TGTGCCAGTAGTATCTTTGCGATTAGCGGGGGGCCGAACACCGGGGAGCTGTTTTTT.

This chain joins TRBV6-1 and TRBJ2-1; unclear D gene. V gave up 3 bases and J gave up 4 bases, with 16 bases separating them. The CDR3 extends over 16 amino acids. In germline, CDR1 is MNHNS, CDR2 SASEGT. The CDR3 loop is CASSDLLRVGYNEQFF. The CDR3 DNA is TGTGCCAGCAGTGATTTACTACGGGTCGGTTACAATGAGCAGTTCTTC.

This clonotype was seen a few times. The chain couples TRBV29-1 to TRBJ1-1; 8 nucleotides align to TRBD1. CDR1 and CDR2 (germline): SQVTM, ANQGSEA. V gave up 5 bases and J gave up 6 bases; unmatched junction bases: 11. This CDR3 has 14 residues. The CDR3 loop reads CSVRTGSWGSEAFF. The CDR3 DNA sequence: TGCAGCGTTCGGACAGGGAGTTGGGGGTCTGAAGCTTTCTTT.